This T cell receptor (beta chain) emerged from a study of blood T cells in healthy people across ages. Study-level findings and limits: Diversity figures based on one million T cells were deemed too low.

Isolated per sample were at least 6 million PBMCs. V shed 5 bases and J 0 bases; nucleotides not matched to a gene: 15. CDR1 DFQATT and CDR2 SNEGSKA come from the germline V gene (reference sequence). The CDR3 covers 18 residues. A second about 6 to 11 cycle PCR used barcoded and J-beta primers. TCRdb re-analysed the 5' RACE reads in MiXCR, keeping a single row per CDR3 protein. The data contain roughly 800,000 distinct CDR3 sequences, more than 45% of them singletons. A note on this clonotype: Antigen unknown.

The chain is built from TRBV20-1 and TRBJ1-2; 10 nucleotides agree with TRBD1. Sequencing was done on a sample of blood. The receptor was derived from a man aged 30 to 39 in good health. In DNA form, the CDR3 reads TGCAGTGCTGTTTCCGGGACAGGGGCCCGCCAAGCTAACTATGGCTACACCTTC. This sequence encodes CSAVSGTGARQANYGYTF.